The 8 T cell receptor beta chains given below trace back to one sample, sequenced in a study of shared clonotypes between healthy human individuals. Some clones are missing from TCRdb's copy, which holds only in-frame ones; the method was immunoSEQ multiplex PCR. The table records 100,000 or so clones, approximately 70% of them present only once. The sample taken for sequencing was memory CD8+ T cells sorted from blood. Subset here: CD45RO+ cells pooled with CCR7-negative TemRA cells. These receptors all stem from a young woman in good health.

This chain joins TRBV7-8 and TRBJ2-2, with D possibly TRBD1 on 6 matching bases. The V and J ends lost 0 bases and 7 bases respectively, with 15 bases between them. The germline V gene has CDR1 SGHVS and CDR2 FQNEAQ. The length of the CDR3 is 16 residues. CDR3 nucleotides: TGTGCCAGCAGCTTAGCTTCCCCAGGGGCCCACGGGGAGCTGTTTTTT. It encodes CASSLASPGAHGELFF. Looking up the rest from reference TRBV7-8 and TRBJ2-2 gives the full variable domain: GAGVSQSPRYKVAKRGQDVALRCDPISGHVSLFWYQQALGQGPEFLTYFQNEAQLDKSGLPSDRFFAERPEGSVSTLKIQRTQQEDSAVYLCASSLASPGAHGELFFGEGSRLTVL.

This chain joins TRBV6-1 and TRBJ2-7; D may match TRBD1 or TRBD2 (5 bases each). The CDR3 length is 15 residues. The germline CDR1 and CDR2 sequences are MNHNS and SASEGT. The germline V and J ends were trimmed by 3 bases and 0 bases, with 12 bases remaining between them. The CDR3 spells CASSDGGRSSYEQYF. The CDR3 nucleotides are TGTGCCAGCAGTGATGGGGGTCGAAGCTCCTACGAGCAGTACTTC.

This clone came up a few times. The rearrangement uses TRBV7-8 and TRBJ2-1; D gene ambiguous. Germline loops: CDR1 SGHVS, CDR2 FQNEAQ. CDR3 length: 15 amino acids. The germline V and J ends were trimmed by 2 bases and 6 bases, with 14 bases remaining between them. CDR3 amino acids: CASSLTLIGSNEQFF. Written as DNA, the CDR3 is TGTGCCAGCAGCTTAACGTTAATCGGATCCAATGAGCAGTTCTTC.

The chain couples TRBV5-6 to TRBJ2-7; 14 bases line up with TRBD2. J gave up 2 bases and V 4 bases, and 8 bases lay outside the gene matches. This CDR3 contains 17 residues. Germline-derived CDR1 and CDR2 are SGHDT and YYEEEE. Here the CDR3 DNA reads TGTGCCAGCAGCCAGGGGACTAGCGGGAGAAACCCCTACGAGCAGTACTTC. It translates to CASSQGTSGRNPYEQYF.

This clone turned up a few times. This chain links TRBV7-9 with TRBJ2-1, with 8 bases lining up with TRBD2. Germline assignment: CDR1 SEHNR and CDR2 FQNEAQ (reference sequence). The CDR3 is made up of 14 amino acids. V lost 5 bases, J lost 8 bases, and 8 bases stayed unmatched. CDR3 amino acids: CASSKTGGPHEQFF. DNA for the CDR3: TGTGCCAGCAGCAAAACGGGAGGGCCCCATGAGCAGTTCTTC.

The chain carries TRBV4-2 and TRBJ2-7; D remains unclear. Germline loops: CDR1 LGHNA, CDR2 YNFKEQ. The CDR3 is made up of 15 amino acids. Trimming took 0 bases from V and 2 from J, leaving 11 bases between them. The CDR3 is CASSQDLGQPYEQYF. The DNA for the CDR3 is TGTGCCAGCAGCCAAGATCTGGGCCAGCCCTACGAGCAGTACTTC.

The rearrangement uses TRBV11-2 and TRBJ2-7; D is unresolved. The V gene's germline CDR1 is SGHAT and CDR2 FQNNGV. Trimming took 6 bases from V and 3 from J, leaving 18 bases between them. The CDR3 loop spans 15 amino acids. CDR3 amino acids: CASSELDPTYYEQYF. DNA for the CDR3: TGTGCCAGCAGTGAATTGGACCCCACCTACTACGAGCAGTACTTC.

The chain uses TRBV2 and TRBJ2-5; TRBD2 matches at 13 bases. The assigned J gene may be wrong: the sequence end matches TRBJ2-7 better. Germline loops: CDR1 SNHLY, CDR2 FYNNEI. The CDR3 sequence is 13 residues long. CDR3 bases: TGTGCCAGGGGACTAGCGGGAACCTACGAGCAGTACTTC. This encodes CARGLAGTYEQYF.